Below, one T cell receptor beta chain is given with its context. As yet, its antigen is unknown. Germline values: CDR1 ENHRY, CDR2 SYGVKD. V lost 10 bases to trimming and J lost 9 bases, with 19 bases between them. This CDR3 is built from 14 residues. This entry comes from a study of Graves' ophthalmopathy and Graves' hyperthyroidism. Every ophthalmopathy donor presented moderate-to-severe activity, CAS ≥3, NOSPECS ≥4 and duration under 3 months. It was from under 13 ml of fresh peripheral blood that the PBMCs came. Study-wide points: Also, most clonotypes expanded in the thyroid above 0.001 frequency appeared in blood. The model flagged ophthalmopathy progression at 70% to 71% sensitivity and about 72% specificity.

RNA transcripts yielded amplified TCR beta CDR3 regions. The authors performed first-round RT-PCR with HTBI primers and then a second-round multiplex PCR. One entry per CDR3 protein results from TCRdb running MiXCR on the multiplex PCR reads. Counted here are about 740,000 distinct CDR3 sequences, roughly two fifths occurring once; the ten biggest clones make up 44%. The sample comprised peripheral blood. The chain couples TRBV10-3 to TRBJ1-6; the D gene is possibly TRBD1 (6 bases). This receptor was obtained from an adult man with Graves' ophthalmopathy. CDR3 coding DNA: TGTGCCAGCAGACCCACAGGGTTTACTTCACCCCTCCACTTT. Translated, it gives CASRPTGFTSPLHF.